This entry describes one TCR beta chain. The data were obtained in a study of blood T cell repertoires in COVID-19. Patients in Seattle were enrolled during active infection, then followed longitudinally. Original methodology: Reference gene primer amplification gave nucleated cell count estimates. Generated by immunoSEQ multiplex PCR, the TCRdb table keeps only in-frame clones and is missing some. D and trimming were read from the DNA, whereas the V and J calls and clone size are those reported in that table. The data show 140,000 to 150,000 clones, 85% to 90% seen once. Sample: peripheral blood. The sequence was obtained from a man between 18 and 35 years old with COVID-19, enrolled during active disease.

CDR3 in amino acids: CSGGLAVKQETQYF. The DNA for the CDR3 is TGCAGCGGTGGACTAGCGGTAAAACAAGAGACCCAGTACTTC. This sequence joins TRBV29-1 and TRBJ2-5, with 10 bases that match TRBD2. V was clipped by 7 bases and J by 2 bases; unmatched bases: 7. This CDR3 contains 14 residues. Per germline, CDR1 SQVTM and CDR2 ANQGSEA. Filled out from reference TRBV29-1 and TRBJ2-5, the complete variable domain reads SAVISQKPSRDICQRGTSLTIQCQVDSQVTMMFWYRQQPGQSLTLIATANQGSEATYESGFVIDKFPISRPNLTFSTLTVSNMSPEDSSIYLCSGGLAVKQETQYFGPGTRLLVL.